The T cell receptor beta chain under discussion was sequenced for a study of beta chain features in type 1 diabetes. This CDR3 is 15 amino acids long. J gave up 4 bases and V 5 bases, and 8 bases lay outside the gene matches. Germline CDR1 reads SNHLY; CDR2 reads FYNNEI. Sequenced material consisted of expressed TCRB transcripts (all of the isolated RNA was reverse transcribed). Assay used: immunoSEQ multiplex PCR; TCRdb lists only in-frame clones, some missing. The table has 160,000 or so clones, 7.5% to 10% seen once. Sequencing was carried out using central memory CD4+ T cells from blood. This chain joins TRBV2 and TRBJ2-3, with 8 bases lining up with TRBD2. This sequence was found in a woman aged 18-30 years in good health. CDR3: CASSRPSGQSDTQYF. The DNA of the CDR3 is TGTGCCAGCAGTCGGCCTAGCGGGCAGTCAGATACGCAGTATTTT.